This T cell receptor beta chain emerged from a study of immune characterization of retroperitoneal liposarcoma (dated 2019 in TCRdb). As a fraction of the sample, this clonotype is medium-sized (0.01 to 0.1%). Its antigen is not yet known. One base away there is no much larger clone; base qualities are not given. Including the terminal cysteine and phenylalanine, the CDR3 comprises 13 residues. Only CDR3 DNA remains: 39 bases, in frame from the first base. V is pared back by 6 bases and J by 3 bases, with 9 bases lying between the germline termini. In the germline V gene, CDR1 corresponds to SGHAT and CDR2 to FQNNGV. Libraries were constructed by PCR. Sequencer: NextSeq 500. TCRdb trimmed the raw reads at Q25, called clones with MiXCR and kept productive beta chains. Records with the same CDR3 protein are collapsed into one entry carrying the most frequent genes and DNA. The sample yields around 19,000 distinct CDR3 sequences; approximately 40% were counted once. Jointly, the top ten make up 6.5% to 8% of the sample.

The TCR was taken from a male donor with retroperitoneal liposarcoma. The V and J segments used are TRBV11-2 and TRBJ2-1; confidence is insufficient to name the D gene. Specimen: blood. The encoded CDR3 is CASRTGDYNEQFF. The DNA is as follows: TGTGCCAGCAGGACTGGCGACTACAATGAGCAGTTCTTC.